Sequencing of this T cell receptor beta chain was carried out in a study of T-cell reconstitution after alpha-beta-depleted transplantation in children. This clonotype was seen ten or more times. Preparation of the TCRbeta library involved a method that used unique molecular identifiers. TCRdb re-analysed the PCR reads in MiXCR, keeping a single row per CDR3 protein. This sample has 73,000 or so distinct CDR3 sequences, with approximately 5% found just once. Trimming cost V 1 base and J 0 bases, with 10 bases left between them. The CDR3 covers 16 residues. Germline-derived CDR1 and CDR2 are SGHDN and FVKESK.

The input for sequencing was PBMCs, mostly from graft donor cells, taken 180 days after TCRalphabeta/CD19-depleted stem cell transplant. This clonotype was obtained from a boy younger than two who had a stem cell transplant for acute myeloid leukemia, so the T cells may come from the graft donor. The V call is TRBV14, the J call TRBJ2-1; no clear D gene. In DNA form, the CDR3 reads TGTGCCAGCAGCCAAGTATTCCGACCCTCCTACAATGAGCAGTTCTTC. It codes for CASSQVFRPSYNEQFF.